This entry is about one TCR beta chain. Repertoires were generated with immunoSEQ multiplex PCR, while TCRdb's copy carries only in-frame clones and drops some. Here the sample spans about 520,000 clones, 80% to 90% being singletons. The data were taken from a study of blood T cell repertoires in COVID-19. This CDR3 has 17 amino acids. Germline V gives CDR1 SGDLS, CDR2 YYNGEE. Between the trimmed V and J ends, which lost 0 bases and 5 bases, there was a span of 18 bases. The receptor comes from a human donor in a cohort sampled during active COVID-19. The source material was peripheral blood. This sequence joins TRBV9 and TRBJ2-1; possibly TRBD2 for D (5 bases). The CDR3 sequence is CASSVDPLGSAHNEQFF. The DNA of the CDR3 is TGTGCCAGCAGCGTAGACCCGTTGGGTAGCGCCCACAATGAGCAGTTCTTC.